This TCR beta chain was obtained from a study of T cell repertoires in cytomegalovirus infection (dated by TCRdb to about 2019). With respect to the entire study: The HLA type of each donor mattered for the analysis, because public TCR beta signatures pointed to carriage of CMV infection along with the matching HLA type. General study outcomes and caveats: The ex vivo response was dominated by HLA-C-restricted CMV-specific TCR beta clonotypes, and the single most frequent clonotype in two of eight donors was supplied by these HLA-C-restricted clonotypes. In both this cohort and an independent cohort of 350 to 400 donors, the cumulative frequency of public TCR beta family members distinguished carriers of CMV infection plus the relevant HLA type.

This clonotype occurred a few times. Its cognate antigen has yet to be identified. Per-base qualities were not stored, and no clone one base away is much larger. TCRdb names Illumina HiSeq 1500 as the instrument used. TCRdb reprocessing: public reads trimmed at Q25 with fastp, clones called with MiXCR, in-frame beta chains kept. Each entry merges the rows of one CDR3 protein and shows their most common DNA and genes. This sample gives 500,000 to 600,000 distinct CDR3 sequences in total; approximately 15% of them show up just once. The ten top clones hold under 30% of the sample. The CDR3 numbers 15 residues from cysteine through phenylalanine. Only the CDR3 region is kept as DNA, spanning 45 bases read in frame from base 1. Looking up the germline V gene yields CDR1 LGHNT and CDR2 FRNRAP. V is cut by 1 base and J by 2 bases, and the space between the germline ends is 11 bases.

The source material was CD8+ T cells from PBMCs. The chain uses TRBV12-5 and TRBJ1-2; a weak D assignment points to TRBD1 (5 bases agree). The source of this sequence is a human donor in good health (CMV status not recorded). Some clones in this sample may be carry-over from other donors' samples. The nucleotide sequence reads TGTGCTAGTGGTTTGGATCAGGGTTGGAACTATGGCTACACCTTC. Protein translation: CASGLDQGWNYGYTF.